This entry concerns a single T cell receptor (beta chain). Germline loops: CDR1 SGDLS, CDR2 YYNGEE. Trimming cost V 4 bases and J 10 bases, with 12 bases left between them. CDR3 length: 13 residues. This sample was taken from a study of cytomegalovirus exposure and HLA in healthy donors. The PCR contained 60 Vbeta and 13 Jbeta primers. Profiling relied on immunoSEQ multiplex PCR, and the TCRdb table lists in-frame clones only, not all of them. The data contain around 120,000 clones, roughly three quarters of them singletons. This TCR derives from a man aged 25-45 years in good health and CMV-seropositive. Sequenced: PBMCs. The rearrangement uses TRBV9 and TRBJ1-6; TRBD1 is a possible D gene (5 bases). CDR3 in amino acids: CASSWGTESPLHF. The CDR3 DNA is TGTGCCAGCAGCTGGGGCACGGAATCACCCCTCCACTTT.